This T cell receptor beta chain was captured in a study of graft-versus-host responses after intestinal transplantation. Study-wide context: Transplant types were multivisceral, liver-intestinal, or isolated intestinal.

A word on this clone: Its specificity is not known.

Only in-frame clones appear in the TCRdb table, and some are missing; sequencing was by immunoSEQ multiplex PCR. Among roughly 110,000 clones, 90% to 95% were seen once, and the ten largest hold less than 1.5%. V gave up 5 bases and J gave up 0 bases, with 9 bases separating them. Germline assignment: CDR1 SGHRS and CDR2 YFSETQ. The CDR3 contains 13 residues. This clonotype originated in a human donor who was the organ donor for an intestinal transplant. Sequencing used unstimulated CD8+ T cells sorted from spleen or lymph node cells, obtained before transplant. The chain recombines TRBV5-1 with TRBJ2-7; no firm D call. This CDR3 is CASRYRSSYEQYF. CDR3 DNA sequence: TGCGCCAGCAGATACCGATCCTCCTACGAGCAGTACTTC.